The rows below give T cell receptor beta chains drawn from one sample of a study of shared clonotypes between healthy human individuals. Clones were sequenced by immunoSEQ multiplex PCR, and TCRdb holds only the in-frame ones, with some missing. The top ten clones hold approximately 0.07% of a sample with under 200,000 clones, approximately 95% of them seen once. Material: naive CD4+ T cells sorted from blood. These receptors originate from a woman aged 30 to 39 in good health. Both conserved end residues are part of each CDR3. Fields, in order: clone size, D gene, V gene, J gene, CDR3 protein, CDR3 DNA. D genes are given only for firm matches. Size tells how often a clone was seen (once, few, many) or the class of an expanded clone, and some rows leave it out.

NA	NA	TRBV29-1	TRBJ2-1	CSVTPKTGENEQFF	TGCAGCGTCACTCCGAAAACGGGGGAGAATGAGCAGTTCTTC
NA	TRBD1	TRBV18	TRBJ1-1	CASSPVTGVPRAEAFF	TGTGCCAGCTCACCGGTAACAGGGGTCCCTCGGGCTGAAGCTTTCTTT
NA	NA	TRBV19	TRBJ1-1	CASSIQIRNTEAFF	TGTGCCAGTAGTATACAGATCCGGAACACTGAAGCTTTCTTT
NA	NA	TRBV14	TRBJ2-1	CASSQVLGYNEQFF	TGTGCCAGCAGCCAAGTCCTGGGCTACAATGAGCAGTTCTTC
NA	NA	TRBV30	TRBJ1-6	CAWEAGLNSPLHF	TGTGCCTGGGAGGCAGGGTTGAATTCACCCCTCCACTTT
NA	NA	TRBV28	TRBJ1-5	CASITPTGSNQPQHF	TGTGCCAGCATTACCCCCACAGGGAGCAATCAGCCCCAGCATTTT
NA	TRBD2	TRBV5-4	TRBJ2-7	CASSAGLAGFSYEQYF	TGTGCCAGCAGCGCGGGACTAGCGGGCTTCTCCTACGAGCAGTACTTC
NA	TRBD1	TRBV2	TRBJ1-5	CASGRGWNQPQHF	TGTGCCAGCGGCAGGGGGTGGAATCAGCCCCAGCATTTT
NA	NA	TRBV5-1	TRBJ1-1	CASSLVSGNTEAFF	TGCGCCAGCAGCTTGGTTTCCGGGAACACTGAAGCTTTCTTT
NA	TRBD2	TRBV4-1	TRBJ2-7	CASSQEGLPAYEQYF	TGCGCCAGCAGCCAAGAGGGACTACCCGCTTACGAGCAGTACTTC
NA	TRBD2	TRBV7-8	TRBJ2-5	CASSSTRTSGTAQYF	TGTGCCAGCAGCTCGACGCGGACTAGCGGGACGGCGCAGTACTTC
NA	NA	TRBV27	TRBJ2-7	CASSYRRDGPYEQYF	TGTGCCAGCAGTTACAGGCGTGATGGCCCCTACGAGCAGTACTTC
NA	TRBD2	TRBV10-1	TRBJ2-7	CASSGTSGNYEQYF	TGCGCCAGCAGTGGTACTAGCGGTAACTACGAGCAGTACTTC
NA	NA	TRBV4-1	TRBJ2-5	CASSQKRGGRGQPGQETQYF	TGCGCCAGCAGCCAAAAAAGGGGGGGCAGGGGGCAGCCGGGTCAAGAGACCCAGTACTTC
NA	NA	TRBV11-1	TRBJ2-7	CASSLASRPYEQYF	TGTGCCAGCAGCTTAGCTAGCCGACCCTACGAGCAGTACTTC
NA	TRBD2	TRBV15	TRBJ2-7	CATGPRLAGNYEQYF	TGTGCCACCGGGCCCAGACTAGCGGGAAACTACGAGCAGTACTTC
NA	NA	TRBV19	TRBJ1-1	CASSHLGGNTEAFF	TGTGCCAGTAGTCACTTAGGAGGGAACACTGAAGCTTTCTTT
NA	TRBD2	TRBV19	TRBJ2-1	CASSISLLAGGYNEQFF	TGTGCCAGTAGTATAAGTCTTCTAGCGGGAGGTTACAATGAGCAGTTCTTC
NA	NA	TRBV5-4	TRBJ2-2	CASSLVVGRTGELFF	TGTGCCAGCAGCTTGGTCGTGGGGCGGACCGGGGAGCTGTTTTTT
NA	NA	TRBV18	TRBJ1-5	CASSLEGIGENQPQHF	TGTGCCAGCTCACTCGAGGGGATTGGGGAAAATCAGCCCCAGCATTTT
once	TRBD1	TRBV6-1	TRBJ1-1	CASSEAGTGGTEAFF	TGTGCCAGCAGTGAAGCGGGGACAGGGGGGACTGAAGCTTTCTTT
once	TRBD1	TRBV29-1	TRBJ2-7	CSAGQGNLYEQYF	TGCAGCGCCGGACAGGGAAATCTCTACGAGCAGTACTTC
NA	TRBD2	TRBV7-2	TRBJ2-7	CASSLGVAGYYEQYF	TGTGCCAGCAGCTTAGGTGTAGCGGGTTACTACGAGCAGTACTTC
once	TRBD2	TRBV18	TRBJ2-3	CASSVLASGSTDTQYF	TGTGCCAGCTCAGTACTGGCTAGCGGTAGCACAGATACGCAGTATTTT
NA	TRBD1	TRBV28	TRBJ1-4	CASLAGTVTTNEKLFF	TGTGCCAGCCTCGCGGGGACAGTTACAACTAATGAAAAACTGTTTTTT
NA	NA	TRBV28	TRBJ1-5	CASRQLTRGDQPQHF	TGTGCCAGCAGACAATTGACTCGGGGAGATCAGCCCCAGCATTTT